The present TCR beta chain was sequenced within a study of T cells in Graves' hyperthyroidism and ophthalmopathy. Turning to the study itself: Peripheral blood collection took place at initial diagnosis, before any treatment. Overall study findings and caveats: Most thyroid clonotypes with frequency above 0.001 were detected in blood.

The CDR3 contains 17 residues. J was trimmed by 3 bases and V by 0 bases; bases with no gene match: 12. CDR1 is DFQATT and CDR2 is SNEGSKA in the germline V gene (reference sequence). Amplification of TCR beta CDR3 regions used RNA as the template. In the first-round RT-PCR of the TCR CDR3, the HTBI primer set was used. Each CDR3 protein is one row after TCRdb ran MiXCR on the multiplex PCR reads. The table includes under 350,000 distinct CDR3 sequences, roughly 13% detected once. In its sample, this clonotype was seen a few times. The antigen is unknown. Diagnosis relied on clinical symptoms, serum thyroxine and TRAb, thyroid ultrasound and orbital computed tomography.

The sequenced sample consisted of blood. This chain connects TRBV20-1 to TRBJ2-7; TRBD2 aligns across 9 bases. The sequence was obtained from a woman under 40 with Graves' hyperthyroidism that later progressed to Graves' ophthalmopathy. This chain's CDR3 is CSARDPETSGASYEQYF. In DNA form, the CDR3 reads TGCAGTGCTAGAGATCCAGAGACTAGCGGAGCCAGCTACGAGCAGTACTTC.